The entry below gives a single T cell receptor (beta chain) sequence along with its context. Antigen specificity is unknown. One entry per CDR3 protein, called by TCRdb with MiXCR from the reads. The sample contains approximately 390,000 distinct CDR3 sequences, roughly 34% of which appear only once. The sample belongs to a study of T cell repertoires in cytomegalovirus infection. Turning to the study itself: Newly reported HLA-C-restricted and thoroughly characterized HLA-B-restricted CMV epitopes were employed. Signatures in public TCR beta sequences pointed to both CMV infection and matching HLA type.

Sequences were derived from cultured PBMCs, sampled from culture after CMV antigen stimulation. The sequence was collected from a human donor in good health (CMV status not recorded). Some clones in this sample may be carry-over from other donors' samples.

CDR3 protein: CSAREWLGGGLEAFF. Written as DNA, the CDR3 is TGCAGTGCTAGGGAGTGGTTGGGAGGAGGGCTAGAAGCTTTCTTT. This sequence joins TRBV20-1 and TRBJ1-1; D is unclear. This CDR3 region has 15 residues. The V gene's germline CDR1 is DFQATT and CDR2 SNEGSKA (reference sequence). With 3 bases removed from V and 8 bases from J, the gap between germline ends came to 22 bases.